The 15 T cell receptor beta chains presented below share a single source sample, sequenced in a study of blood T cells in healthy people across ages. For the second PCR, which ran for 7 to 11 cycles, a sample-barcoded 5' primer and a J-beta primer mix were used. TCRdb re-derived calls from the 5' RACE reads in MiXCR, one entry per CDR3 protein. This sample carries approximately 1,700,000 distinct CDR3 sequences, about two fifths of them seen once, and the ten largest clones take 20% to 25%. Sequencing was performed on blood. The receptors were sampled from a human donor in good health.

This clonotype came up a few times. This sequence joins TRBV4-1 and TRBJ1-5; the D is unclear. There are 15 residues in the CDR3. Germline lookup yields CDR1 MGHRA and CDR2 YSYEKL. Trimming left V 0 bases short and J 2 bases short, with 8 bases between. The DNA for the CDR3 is TGCGCCAGCAGCCAAGAACCCCTGGGCAATCAGCCCCAGCATTTT. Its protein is CASSQEPLGNQPQHF.

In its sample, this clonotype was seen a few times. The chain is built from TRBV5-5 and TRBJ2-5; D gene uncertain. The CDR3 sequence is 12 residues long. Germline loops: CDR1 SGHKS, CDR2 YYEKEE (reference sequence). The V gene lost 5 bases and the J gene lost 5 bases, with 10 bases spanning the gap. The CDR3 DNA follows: TGTGCCAGCAGATTTCACCCTGAGACCCAGTACTTC. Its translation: CASRFHPETQYF.

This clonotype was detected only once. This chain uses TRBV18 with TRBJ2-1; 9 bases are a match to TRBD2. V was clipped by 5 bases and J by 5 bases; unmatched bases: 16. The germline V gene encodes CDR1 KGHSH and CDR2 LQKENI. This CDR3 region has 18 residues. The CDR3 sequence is CASSTRRSDSGGDNEQFF. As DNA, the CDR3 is TGTGCCAGCTCAACACGAAGAAGTGATAGCGGGGGAGACAATGAGCAGTTCTTC.

CDR3 in DNA: TGTGCCAGCAGTCCCCGTAGGGCGGGGGTATCGTTCTTC. Translating gives CASSPRRAGVSFF. The V gene is TRBV6-2 or TRBV6-3, the J gene TRBJ2-1; 7 nucleotides align to TRBD2. The length of the CDR3 is 13 residues. V shed 5 bases and J 15 bases; nucleotides not matched to a gene: 13. Germline V gives CDR1 MNHEY, CDR2 SVGEGT.

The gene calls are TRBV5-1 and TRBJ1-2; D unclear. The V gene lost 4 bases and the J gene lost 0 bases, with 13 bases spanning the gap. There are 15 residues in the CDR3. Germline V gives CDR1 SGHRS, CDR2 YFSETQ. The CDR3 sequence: CASSILEGANYGYTF. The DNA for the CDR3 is TGCGCCAGCAGCATTTTAGAGGGAGCTAACTATGGCTACACCTTC.

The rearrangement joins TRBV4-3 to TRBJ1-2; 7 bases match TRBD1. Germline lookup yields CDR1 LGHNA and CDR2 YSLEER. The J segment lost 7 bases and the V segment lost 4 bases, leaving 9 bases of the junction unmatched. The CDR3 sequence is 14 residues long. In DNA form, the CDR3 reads TGCGCCAGCAGCCCTAACACAGGGGTCTCTGGCTACACCTTC. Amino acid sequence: CASSPNTGVSGYTF.

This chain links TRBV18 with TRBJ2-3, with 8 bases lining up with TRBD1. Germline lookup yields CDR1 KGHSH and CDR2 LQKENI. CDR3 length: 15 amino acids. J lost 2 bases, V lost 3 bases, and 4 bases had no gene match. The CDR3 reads CASSPSRGLTDTQYF. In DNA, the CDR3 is TGTGCCAGCTCACCGTCCAGGGGGCTCACAGATACGCAGTATTTT. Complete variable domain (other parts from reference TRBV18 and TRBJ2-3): NAGVMQNPRHLVRRRGQEARLRCSPMKGHSHVYWYRQLPEEGLKFMVYLQKENIIDESGMPKERFSAEFPKEGPSILRIQQVVRGDSAAYFCASSPSRGLTDTQYFGPGTRLTVL.

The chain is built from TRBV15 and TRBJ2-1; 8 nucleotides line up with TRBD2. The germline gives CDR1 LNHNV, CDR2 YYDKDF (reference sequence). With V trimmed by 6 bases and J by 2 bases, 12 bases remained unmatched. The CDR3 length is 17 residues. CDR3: CATRAVWAGGPYNEQFF. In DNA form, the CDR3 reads TGTGCCACCAGGGCCGTTTGGGCGGGGGGCCCCTACAATGAGCAGTTCTTC.

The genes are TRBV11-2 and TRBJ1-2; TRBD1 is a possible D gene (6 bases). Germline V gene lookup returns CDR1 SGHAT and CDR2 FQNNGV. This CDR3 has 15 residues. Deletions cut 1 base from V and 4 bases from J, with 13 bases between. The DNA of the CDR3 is TGTGCCAGCAGCTTAGCCGACAGGCTAAGCTATGGCTACACCTTC. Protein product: CASSLADRLSYGYTF. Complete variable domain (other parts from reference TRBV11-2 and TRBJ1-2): EAGVAQSPRYKIIEKRQSVAFWCNPISGHATLYWYQQILGQGPKLLIQFQNNGVVDDSQLPKDRFSAERLKGVDSTLKIQPAKLEDSAVYLCASSLADRLSYGYTFGSGTRLTVV.

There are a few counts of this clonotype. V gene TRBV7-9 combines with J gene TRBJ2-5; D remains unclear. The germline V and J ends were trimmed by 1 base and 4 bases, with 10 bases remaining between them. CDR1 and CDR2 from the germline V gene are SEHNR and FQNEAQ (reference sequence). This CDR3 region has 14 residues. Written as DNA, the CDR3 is TGTGCCAGCAGCTTAGAACCCCCCGGAGAGACCCAGTACTTC. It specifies CASSLEPPGETQYF.

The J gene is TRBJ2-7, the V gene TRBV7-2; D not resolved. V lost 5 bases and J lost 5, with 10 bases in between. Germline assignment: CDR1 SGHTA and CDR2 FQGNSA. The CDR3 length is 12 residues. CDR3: CASSIRSNEQYF. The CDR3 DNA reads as TGTGCCAGCAGCATTCGGTCCAACGAGCAGTACTTC.

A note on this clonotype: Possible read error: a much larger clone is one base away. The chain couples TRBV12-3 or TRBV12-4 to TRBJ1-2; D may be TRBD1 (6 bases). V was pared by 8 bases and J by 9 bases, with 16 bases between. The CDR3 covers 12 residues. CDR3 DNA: TGTGCCAGCCTTCTAGGGGGGTATAGCTACACCTTC. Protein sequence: CASLLGGYSYTF.

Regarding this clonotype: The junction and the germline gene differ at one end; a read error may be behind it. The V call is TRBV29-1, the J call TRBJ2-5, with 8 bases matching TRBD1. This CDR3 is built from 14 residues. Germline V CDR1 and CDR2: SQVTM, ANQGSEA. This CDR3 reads CSVEGAGGSETRYF. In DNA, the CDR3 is TGCAGCGTTGAAGGGGCAGGGGGCTCGGAGACCCGGTACTTC.

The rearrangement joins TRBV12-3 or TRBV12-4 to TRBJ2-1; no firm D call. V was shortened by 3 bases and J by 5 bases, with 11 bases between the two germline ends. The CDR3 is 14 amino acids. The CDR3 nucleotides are TGTGCCAGCAGTTTCTCGGAGCTAAACAATGAGCAGTTCTTC. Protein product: CASSFSELNNEQFF.

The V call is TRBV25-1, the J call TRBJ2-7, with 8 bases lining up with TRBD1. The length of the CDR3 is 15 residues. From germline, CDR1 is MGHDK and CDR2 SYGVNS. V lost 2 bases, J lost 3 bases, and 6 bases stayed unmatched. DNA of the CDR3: TGTGCCAGCAGTGAAAGGGACAGGCTGTTCTACGAGCAGTACTTC. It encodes CASSERDRLFYEQYF.